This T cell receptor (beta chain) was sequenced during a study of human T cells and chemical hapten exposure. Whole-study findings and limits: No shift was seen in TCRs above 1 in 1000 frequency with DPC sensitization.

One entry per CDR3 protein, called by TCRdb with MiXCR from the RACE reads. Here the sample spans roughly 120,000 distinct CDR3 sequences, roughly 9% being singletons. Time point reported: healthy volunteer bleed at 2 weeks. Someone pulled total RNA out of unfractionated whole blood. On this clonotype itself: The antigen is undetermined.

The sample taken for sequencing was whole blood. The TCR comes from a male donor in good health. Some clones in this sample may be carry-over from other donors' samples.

Written as DNA, the CDR3 is TGCAGCGTTAGGACAGGGGGGTTGAATGAGCAGTTCTTC. Translation: CSVRTGGLNEQFF. The chain uses TRBV29-1 and TRBJ2-1; 10 bases match TRBD1. J was trimmed by 7 bases and V by 5 bases; bases with no gene match: 5. The germline V gene has CDR1 SQVTM and CDR2 ANQGSEA. The CDR3 contains 13 residues.